Shown below are 22 T cell receptor beta chains from a single sample sequenced in a study of human T cells and chemical hapten exposure. Total RNA extraction was carried out from unfractionated whole blood. TCRdb recomputed calls from the 5' RACE reads with MiXCR, one row per CDR3 protein. The sample has around 140,000 distinct CDR3 sequences; about 4.3% are singletons. All receptors come from a female donor in good health.

This clonotype occurred many times. V usage is TRBV7-9 and J usage is TRBJ1-6, with D perhaps matching TRBD1 (6 bases). This CDR3 is 15 amino acids long. Trimming cost V 5 bases and J 7 bases, with 15 bases left between them. CDR1 and CDR2 (germline): SEHNR, FQNEAQ (reference sequence). The CDR3 DNA reads as TGTGCCAGCAGCCTAAATCAGGGGATGAATTCACCCCTCCACTTT. Translation gives CASSLNQGMNSPLHF.

This clonotype was recorded a few times. The chain links TRBV7-9 to TRBJ1-5, with D possibly TRBD1 on 6 matching bases. CDR3 size: 15 residues. V was shortened by 5 bases and J by 2 bases, with 13 bases between the two germline ends. CDR1 is SEHNR, CDR2 FQNEAQ, per germline (reference sequence). CDR3 sequence reads: CASSPRGAGNQPQHF. In nucleotides, the CDR3 is TGTGCCAGCAGCCCCAGGGGCGCGGGCAATCAGCCCCAGCATTTT.

This clonotype has just a few counts. The J gene is TRBJ1-1, the V gene TRBV6-1, with 9 positions matching TRBD1. The CDR3 is 14 residues long. In germline, CDR1 is MNHNS, CDR2 SASEGT. V gave up 4 bases and J gave up 3 bases; unmatched junction bases: 3. The CDR3 DNA reads TGTGCCAGCAGTGGCACAGGGGGCTACACTGAAGCTTTCTTT. Its translation is CASSGTGGYTEAFF.

This clonotype was observed many times. V is TRBV3-1 and J is TRBJ2-3, with TRBD2 identical over 9 bases. V lost 2 bases and J lost 1; bases outside the gene matches: 4. Germline CDR1 reads LGHDT; CDR2 reads YNNKEL (reference sequence). CDR3 length equals 16 residues. CDR3 nucleotides: TGTGCCAGCAGCCAAAAAGCGGGGGGCCGCACAGATACGCAGTATTTT. Translating gives CASSQKAGGRTDTQYF.

This clonotype was found many times. V and J are TRBV18 and TRBJ2-1, with D unresolved. Trimming removed 3 bases from V and 3 bases from J, with 12 bases in between. This CDR3 spans 15 amino acids. Germline CDR1 reads KGHSH; CDR2 reads LQKENI. DNA for the CDR3: TGTGCCAGCTCACCGGACGAGACAAACTACAATGAGCAGTTCTTC. Protein sequence: CASSPDETNYNEQFF.

The table lists this clonotype with many counts. The V gene is TRBV20-1, the J gene TRBJ2-3; TRBD2 is a possible D gene (5 bases). Germline loops: CDR1 DFQATT, CDR2 SNEGSKA (reference sequence). Trimming took off 5 bases at V and 2 bases at J, with 5 bases between the two ends. CDR3 size: 11 residues. This chain's CDR3 is CSADYTDTQYF. The CDR3 DNA sequence: TGCAGTGCTGACTACACAGATACGCAGTATTTT.

This clonotype was found many times. V is TRBV7-8 and J is TRBJ2-7; TRBD1 aligns across 7 bases. The CDR3 spans 16 residues. Trimming at V came to 5 bases and at J to 2 bases, leaving 12 bases not matched to a gene. The germline V gene has CDR1 SGHVS and CDR2 FQNEAQ. The CDR3 region is CASSLTRQGVAYEQYF. The CDR3 nucleotides read TGTGCCAGCAGCCTTACCCGACAGGGAGTAGCCTACGAGCAGTACTTC.

This clonotype has only a few counts. The chain has TRBV29-1 and TRBJ1-6, with D uncertain. Germline values: CDR1 SQVTM, CDR2 ANQGSEA. The CDR3 runs 13 residues. V was shortened by 3 bases and J by 14 bases, with 17 bases between the two germline ends. The CDR3 nucleotides read TGCAGCGTTGATGAACACCTCTATCGGGCCCTCCACTTT. The encoded protein is CSVDEHLYRALHF.

The V gene is TRBV5-1, the J gene TRBJ2-5; possibly TRBD2 for D (5 bases). Deletions cut 1 base from V and 5 bases from J, with 12 bases between. This CDR3 is 14 amino acids long. Germline V gene sequence: CDR1 SGHRS, CDR2 YFSETQ. The DNA for the CDR3 is TGCGCCAGCAGCTTGATGAGTAGCGAGGAGACCCAGTACTTC. Translated, it gives CASSLMSSEETQYF.

This clonotype has at least ten counts. V usage is TRBV3-1 and J usage is TRBJ2-7; D remains unclear. V was clipped by 1 base and J by 5 bases, with 3 bases between them. The CDR3 runs to 11 residues. Germline assignment: CDR1 LGHDT and CDR2 YNNKEL (reference sequence). The CDR3 region is CASSQGHEQYF. DNA for the CDR3: TGTGCCAGCAGCCAAGGCCACGAGCAGTACTTC.

This clonotype was seen only a few times. The chain couples TRBV5-1 to TRBJ2-1; D gene unclear. V was cut by 4 bases and J by 2 bases, with 7 bases left in between. Per germline, CDR1 SGHRS and CDR2 YFSETQ. The CDR3 is 13 amino acids. CDR3 nucleotides: TGCGCCAGCAGCCCGGCTGCCTACAATGAGCAGTTCTTC. Its translation is CASSPAAYNEQFF.

A few counts support this clonotype. The chain uses TRBV7-2 and TRBJ2-3; 7 bases are a match to TRBD2. There are 15 residues in the CDR3. With V trimmed by 6 bases and J by 1 base, 7 bases remained unmatched. Germline CDR1 reads SGHTA; CDR2 reads FQGNSA. The CDR3 reads CASSTGTTCTDTQYF. In DNA, the CDR3 is TGTGCCAGCAGTACCGGGACTACCTGCACAGATACGCAGTATTTT.

The rearrangement links TRBV19 to TRBJ1-2; a weak D match, TRBD1 (6 bases). The CDR3 spans 15 residues. V was trimmed by 5 bases and J by 0 bases, leaving 13 bases between them. Germline values: CDR1 LNHDA, CDR2 SQIVND (reference sequence). The CDR3 nucleotides are TGTGCCAGTAGTGTTTCGGACAGCCCTAACTATGGCTACACCTTC. This gives the protein CASSVSDSPNYGYTF.

This chain connects TRBV20-1 to TRBJ2-3, with D hard to call. V was pared by 0 bases and J by 1 base, with 8 bases between. The CDR3 is 14 residues long. CDR1 and CDR2 (germline): DFQATT, SNEGSKA (reference sequence). The CDR3 loop is CSARDGRGTDTQYF. The CDR3, as DNA: TGCAGTGCTAGAGATGGTAGGGGCACAGATACGCAGTATTTT.

This clonotype was seen a few times. The rearrangement joins TRBV29-1 to TRBJ2-7; D not certain. This CDR3 region has 12 residues. Germline V gene sequence: CDR1 SQVTM, CDR2 ANQGSEA. V was cut by 2 bases and J by 2 bases, with 7 bases left in between. The CDR3 DNA follows: TGCAGCGTTGAAATGCGTCCCTACGAGCAGTACTTC. Protein sequence: CSVEMRPYEQYF.

The sample holds a few counts of this clonotype. Given the absence of the conserved phenylalanine or tryptophan at the CDR3 end, a read error is likely. The chain carries TRBV12-3 or TRBV12-4 and TRBJ2-7, with D possibly TRBD2 on 5 matching bases. The CDR3 spans 13 residues. The V end lost 8 bases, the J end lost 2 bases, and 13 bases lay between the germline ends. CDR3 sequence (DNA): TGTGCCAGCTTCGCCGGGGAAACCTACGAGCAGTACTCC. Its protein product is CASFAGETYEQYS.

There are many counts of this clonotype. The chain has TRBV13 and TRBJ2-1; 11 nucleotides agree with TRBD2. CDR1 PRHDT and CDR2 FYEKMQ come from the germline V gene (reference sequence). The CDR3 is 15 residues long. V lost 3 bases to trimming and J lost 6 bases; unmatched junction nucleotides: 4. CDR3 nucleotides: TGTGCCAGCAGCTTTTCGCTAGCGGGGGGCAATGAGCAGTTCTTC. As protein: CASSFSLAGGNEQFF.

In its sample, this clonotype was seen many times. This chain joins TRBV13 and TRBJ2-7; D is unresolved. The CDR3 extends over 13 amino acids. Germline lookup yields CDR1 PRHDT and CDR2 FYEKMQ (reference sequence). Trimming shortened V by 4 bases and J by 5 bases, and 12 bases separated the two germline ends. For the CDR3, the DNA is TGTGCCAGCAGCTATACCCTTTCCGACGAGCAGTACTTC. Its protein product is CASSYTLSDEQYF.

This clonotype occurred many times. One end of the junction does not line up with germline, which may come from a read error. The genes are TRBV20-1 and TRBJ2-7; TRBD1 agrees at 7 bases. CDR1 and CDR2 (germline): DFQATT, SNEGSKA (reference sequence). CDR3 length: 13 amino acids. Written as DNA, the CDR3 is TGCAGTGCTATCACACCGGGACAGAGGCCTTTCGCCTTC. Translation gives CSAITPGQRPFAF.

This clonotype was observed many times. The chain uses TRBV20-1 and TRBJ2-5; 8 positions agree with TRBD2. This CDR3 is 17 amino acids long. The germline gives CDR1 DFQATT, CDR2 SNEGSKA (reference sequence). The J segment lost 7 bases and the V segment lost 6 bases, leaving 22 bases of the junction unmatched. The CDR3 DNA sequence: TGCAGTGCCGCTGGGTGGCGGGGGGTCCCTAGTGAGGTGACCCAGTACTTC. Translated: CSAAGWRGVPSEVTQYF.

This clonotype was recorded at least ten times. J is TRBJ2-1 and V is TRBV5-6; 11 bases are shared with TRBD2. V lost 4 bases to trimming and J lost 9 bases; unmatched junction nucleotides: 9. Per the germline V gene, CDR1 is SGHDT and CDR2 is YYEEEE. CDR3 size: 15 residues. Written as DNA, the CDR3 is TGTGCCAGCAGCAAGGGACTAGCGGCCCCGGGTGAGCAGTTCTTC. Its translation: CASSKGLAAPGEQFF. Filled out from reference TRBV5-6 and TRBJ2-1, the complete variable domain reads DAGVTQSPTHLIKTRGQQVTLRCSPKSGHDTVSWYQQALGQGPQFIFQYYEEEERQRGNFPDRFSGHQFPNYSSELNVNALLLGDSALYLCASSKGLAAPGEQFFGPGTRLTVL.

This clonotype has ten or more counts. The gene calls are TRBV5-4 and TRBJ2-3, with 10 bases lining up with TRBD1. CDR3 length: 15 amino acids. J gave up 5 bases and V 1 base, and 4 bases lay outside the gene matches. Germline loops: CDR1 SGHNT, CDR2 YYREEE (reference sequence). The CDR3 region has the DNA TGTGCCAGCAGCTTGCCCGGACAGGGGGTAGATACGCAGTATTTT. It specifies CASSLPGQGVDTQYF.